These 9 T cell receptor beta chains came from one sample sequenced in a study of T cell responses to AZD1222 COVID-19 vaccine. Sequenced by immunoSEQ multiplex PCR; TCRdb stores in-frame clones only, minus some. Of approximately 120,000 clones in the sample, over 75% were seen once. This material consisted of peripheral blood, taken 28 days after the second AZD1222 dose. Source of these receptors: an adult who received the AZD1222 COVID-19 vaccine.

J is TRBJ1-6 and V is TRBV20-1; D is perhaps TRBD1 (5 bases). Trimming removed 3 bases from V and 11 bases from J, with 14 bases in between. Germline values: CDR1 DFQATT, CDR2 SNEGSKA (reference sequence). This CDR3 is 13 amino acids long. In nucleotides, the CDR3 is TGCAGTGCTAGTAGCAGGGTCGGAACACCCCTCCACTTT. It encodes CSASSRVGTPLHF.

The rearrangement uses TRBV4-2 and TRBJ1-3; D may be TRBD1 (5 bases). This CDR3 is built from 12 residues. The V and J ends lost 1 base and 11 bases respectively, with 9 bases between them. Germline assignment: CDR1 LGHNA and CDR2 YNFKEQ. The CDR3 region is CASSQVQGSIYF. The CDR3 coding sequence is TGTGCCAGCAGCCAAGTCCAGGGCTCCATATATTTT.

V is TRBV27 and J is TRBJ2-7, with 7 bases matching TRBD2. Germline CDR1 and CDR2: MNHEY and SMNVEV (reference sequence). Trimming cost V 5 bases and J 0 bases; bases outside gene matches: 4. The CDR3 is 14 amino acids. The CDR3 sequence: CASSRGEHSYEQYF. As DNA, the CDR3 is TGTGCCAGCAGTCGGGGGGAGCACTCCTACGAGCAGTACTTC.

Written as DNA, the CDR3 is TGTGCCAGCAGCTTAGGGACTAGCGGCCCCGGGGAGCTGTTTTTT. Its protein is CASSLGTSGPGELFF. The rearrangement joins TRBV7-2 to TRBJ2-2, with 10 bases identical to TRBD2. V shed 1 base, J shed 6 bases, and the junction held 2 bases outside the gene matches. The CDR3 contains 15 residues. CDR1 is SGHTA, CDR2 FQGNSA, per germline.

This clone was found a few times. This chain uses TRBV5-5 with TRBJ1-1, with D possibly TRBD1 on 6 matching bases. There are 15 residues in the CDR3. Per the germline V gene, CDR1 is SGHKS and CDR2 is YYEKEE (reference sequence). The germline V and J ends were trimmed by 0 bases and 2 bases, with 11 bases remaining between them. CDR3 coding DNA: TGTGCCAGCAGCTTGGTAGGGGGGCGAAACACTGAAGCTTTCTTT. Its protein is CASSLVGGRNTEAFF.

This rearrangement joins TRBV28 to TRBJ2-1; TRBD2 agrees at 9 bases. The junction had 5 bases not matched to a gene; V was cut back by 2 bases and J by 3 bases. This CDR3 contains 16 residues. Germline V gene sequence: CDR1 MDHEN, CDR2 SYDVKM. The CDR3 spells CASSLGTSPRYNEQFF. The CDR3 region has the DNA TGTGCCAGCAGTTTAGGGACTAGCCCCCGCTACAATGAGCAGTTCTTC.

The CDR3 protein is CASSFCETADPKTKSSYNSPLHF. In DNA form, the CDR3 reads TGTGCCAGCAGTTTCTGTGAGACGGCCGATCCCAAAACAAAGAGCTCCTATAATTCACCCCTCCACTTT. The chain joins TRBV21-1 to TRBJ1-6. TRBV21-1 is given as a pseudogene. The CDR3 totals 23 residues.

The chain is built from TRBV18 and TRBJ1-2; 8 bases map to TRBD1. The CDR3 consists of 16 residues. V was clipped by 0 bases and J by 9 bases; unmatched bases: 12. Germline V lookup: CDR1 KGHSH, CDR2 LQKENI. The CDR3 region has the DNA TGTGCCAGCTCACCACCGTTGGGAGGACAGGGTCGGAGCTACACCTTC. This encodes CASSPPLGGQGRSYTF.

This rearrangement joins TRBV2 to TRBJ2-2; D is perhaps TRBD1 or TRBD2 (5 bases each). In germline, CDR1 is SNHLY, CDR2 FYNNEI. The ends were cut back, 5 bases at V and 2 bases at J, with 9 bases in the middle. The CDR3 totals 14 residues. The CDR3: CASSSGTNTGELFF. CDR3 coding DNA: TGTGCCAGCAGTTCCGGGACCAACACCGGGGAGCTGTTTTTT.